The entry below gives a single TCR beta chain sequence along with its context. No antigen is known for it. There are no base qualities to consult, and no much larger clone falls within one base. This sample is drawn from a study of shared clonotypes between healthy human individuals (TCRdb year 2020). With regard to the full study: The cohort comprised a couple of women and a few men aged 18 to 49 years. Per donor, three plates each were used for CD4 naive and CD4 memory, two for CD8 naive, and one for CD8 memory. To estimate repertoire size and how much clonotype sharing occurs between individuals, the study deeply sequenced the blood TCR repertoires of about 5 healthy adults. To increase sequencing depth and limit assay-specific biases, TCR repertoire library preparation and sequencing were carried out by different laboratories using diverse techniques. Each donor's leukapheresis produced roughly between roughly 0.85 and 10 billion PBMCs. What the authors observed across the whole study: Because the study included only a small number of donors, the genetic and exposure-history diversity represented was limited. Estimated clonotype richness was generally larger for naive than for memory subsets. Sampling was limited to blood, and TCR repertoires in tissue likely differ from TCR repertoires in blood. Sharing across four donors was observed for approximately 5% of naive CD4, 3% to 3.5% of naive CD8, 2.3% of memory CD4, and about 0.39% of memory CD8 clonotypes. Based on pairwise subsampling, the degree of clonotype sharing among donors was expected to be affected by sequencing depth. Even with the large sequencing depth, rarefaction of the sorted-subset datasets indicated that sequencing was incomplete. Higher generation probabilities were observed for clonotypes shared by all four sorted-subset donors than for non-shared clonotypes.

For the CD8 naive samples, CD45RO-negative cells were positively selected for CCR7, yielding a CD45RA+CCR7+ population from which TemRA cells were excluded. The donors were healthy, HIV-negative adults who had no recently reported acute infections or vaccinations. Every donor was a Caucasian adult residing in Nashville, Tennessee, USA. Blood was obtained by leukapheresis, after which PBMCs were separated by Ficoll-Histopaque density gradient centrifugation and cryopreserved in liquid nitrogen vapor phase. Analytical flow cytometry was used to check the purity and quantity of every magnetically sorted T cell population. Genomic DNA was isolated from every sorted fraction and measured by UV absorbance on a Nanodrop 2000c. TCR CDR3 regions were amplified from genomic DNA by multiplex PCR using the deep immunoSEQ assay. Extracted genomic DNA from each cell subset was distributed evenly across all wells of several immunoSEQ 96-well plates, and each plate was treated as a replicate. Each replicate PCR for sorted subsets received roughly 0.2 ug genomic DNA, equal to some 32,000 T cell genomes. Purified libraries were measured with a Qubit 3.0 fluorometer, size-checked on a Bioanalyzer 2100, and measured again with the KAPA Library Quantification kit. Every immunoSEQ 96-well plate was sequenced on a dedicated single-read 150-cycle Illumina NextSeq 550 flow cell. As for the original processing: Because only junctional sequences without quality scores were contained in the immunoSEQ output, filtering matching that applied to full-length reads could not be performed. Sequences were annotated with PyIR, a Python wrapper for IgBLAST v1.9, and V/J genes and CDR3 were assigned using IMGT germline references. Reads were removed for weak V/J assignments (E-value above 1e-6), missing CDR3, stop codons, out-of-frame junctions, or ambiguous translated residues. V3J clonotypes were defined as sequences sharing the same inferred V gene, J gene, and CDR3 amino acid sequence. Percentage overlap between repertoires was calculated by dividing the number of shared unique clonotypes by the size of the smaller repertoire. Three approaches were used to assess repertoire richness: RTK rarefaction, the Chao1 estimator, and Recon v2.1 estimates of unobserved clonotypes. OLGA was used to compute generation probabilities for all TCRbeta clonotypes that the gDNA method yielded from a handful of donors. The table was pulled from immuneACCESS by TCRdb, which kept in-frame rearrangements only. Such tables lose some clones; where checked, under half of the loss comes from unresolved V genes, and the rest has no known cause. That table is the source of V, J and clone size, and D and trimming were worked out from the DNA. The sample has about 680,000 clones on record, about 91% of them singletons. The ten most abundant clones make up 24% of the sample.

From its cysteine to its phenylalanine, the CDR3 spans 13 amino acids. Only the CDR3 DNA stays, 39 bases, in frame from base 1. CDR1 and CDR2 (MNHEY, SMNVEV) derive from the germline V gene (reference sequence). A distance of 10 bases separates the germline ends of V and J, which lose 5 bases and 3 bases respectively. Sequenced: naive CD8+ T cells sorted from blood. Explained via the paper, the cell subset or site label denotes: CD45RA+CCR7+. The rearranged segments are TRBV27 and TRBJ2-5; the D gene is not confidently resolved. This receptor was taken from a man between 25 and 39 years old in good health. The nucleotide sequence reads TGTGCCAGCAGTAGTTGGAAAGAAGAGACCCAGTACTTC. It is translated as CASSSWKEETQYF.